This T cell receptor beta chain derives from a study of T cell changes during pregnancy in multiple sclerosis. Sequencing used immunoSEQ multiplex PCR; TCRdb keeps in-frame clones, though not all of them. The sample lists over 10,000 clones, roughly 90% seen once, with roughly 8.4% in the top ten. The TCR comes from a female donor with multiple sclerosis, enrolled in a pregnancy study. Sample: CD8+ T cells from peripheral blood mononuclear cells, taken in the first trimester of pregnancy.

CDR3: CASSLVMSPGGELFF. The CDR3 DNA reads TGTGCCAGCAGCTTAGTTATGTCTCCGGGCGGGGAGCTGTTTTTT. J is TRBJ2-2 and V is TRBV11-2; no reliable D call. The germline gives CDR1 SGHAT, CDR2 FQNNGV. The CDR3 loop spans 15 amino acids. Trimming shortened V by 1 base and J by 7 bases, and 13 bases separated the two germline ends.